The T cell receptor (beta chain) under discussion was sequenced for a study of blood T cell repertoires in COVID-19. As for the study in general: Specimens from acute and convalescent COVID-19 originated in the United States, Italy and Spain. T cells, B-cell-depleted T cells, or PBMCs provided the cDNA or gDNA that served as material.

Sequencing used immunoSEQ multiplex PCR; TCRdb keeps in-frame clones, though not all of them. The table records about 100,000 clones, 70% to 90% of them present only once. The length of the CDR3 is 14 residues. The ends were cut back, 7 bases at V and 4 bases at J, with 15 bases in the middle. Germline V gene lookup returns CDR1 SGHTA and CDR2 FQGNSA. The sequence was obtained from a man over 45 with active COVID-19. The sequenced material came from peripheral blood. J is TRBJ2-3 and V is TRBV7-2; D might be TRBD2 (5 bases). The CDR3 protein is CASTPGELSDTQYF. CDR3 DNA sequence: TGTGCCAGCACCCCCGGGGAGTTGTCAGATACGCAGTATTTT.